This TCR beta chain was found in a study of regulatory T cells in long-lasting Graves disease. Study-level results: Accuracy was perhaps lowered by the small sample size. Persistent disease was characterized by preferential usage of TRBV28, TRBJ1-2 and TRBJ2-5.

Time point in this sample: persistent/refractory GD, antithyroid drugs over 5 years with positive TRAb. PBMC-extracted RNA yielded the TCR library. American Thyroid Association guidelines were used to diagnose Graves' disease. Patients all came to the study from an endocrinology department in Xi'an, China. About this clonotype itself: Antigen unknown.

With iRepertoire HTBI primers and Arm-PCR of CDR3 regions, TCR beta libraries were built. Each CDR3 protein gets one entry after TCRdb re-called the multiplex PCR reads with MiXCR. Found here are around 500,000 distinct CDR3 sequences, around 21% of them singletons; the top ten hold 7.8%. Trimming left V 2 bases short and J 2 bases short, with 10 bases between. CDR3 length: 14 residues. Germline CDR1 MGHRA, CDR2 YSYEKL. This sequence joins TRBV4-1 and TRBJ2-7; D is unresolved. The source is a female donor with Graves disease. Specimen: peripheral blood mononuclear cells (PBMCs), collected when the disease was refractory, from a patient treated with antithyroid drugs. The CDR3 region is CASSQLGSAYEQYF. In DNA, the CDR3 is TGCGCCAGCAGCCAATTAGGGTCGGCCTACGAGCAGTACTTC.